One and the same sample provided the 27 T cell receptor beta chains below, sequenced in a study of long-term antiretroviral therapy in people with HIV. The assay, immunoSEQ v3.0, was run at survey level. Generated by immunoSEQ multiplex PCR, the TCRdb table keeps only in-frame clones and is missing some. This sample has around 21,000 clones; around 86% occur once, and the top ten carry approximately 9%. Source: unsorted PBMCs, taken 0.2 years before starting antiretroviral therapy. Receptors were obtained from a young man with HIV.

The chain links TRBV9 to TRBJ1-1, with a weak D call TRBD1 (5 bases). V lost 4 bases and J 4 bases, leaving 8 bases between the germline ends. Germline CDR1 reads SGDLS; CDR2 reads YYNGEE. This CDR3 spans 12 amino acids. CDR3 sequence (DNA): TGTGCCAGCAGCCGCACAGGCACTGAAGCTTTCTTT. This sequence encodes CASSRTGTEAFF. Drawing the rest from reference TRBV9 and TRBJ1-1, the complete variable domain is DSGVTQTPKHLITATGQRVTLRCSPRSGDLSVYWYQQSLDQGLQFLIQYYNGEERAKGNILERFSAQQFPDLHSELNLSSLELGDSALYFCASSRTGTEAFFGQGTRLTVV.

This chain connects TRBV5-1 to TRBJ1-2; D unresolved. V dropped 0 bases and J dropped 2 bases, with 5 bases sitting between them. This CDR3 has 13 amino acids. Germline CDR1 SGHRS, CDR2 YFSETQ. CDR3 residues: CASSLAGNYGYTF. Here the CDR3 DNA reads TGCGCCAGCAGCTTGGCTGGGAACTATGGCTACACCTTC.

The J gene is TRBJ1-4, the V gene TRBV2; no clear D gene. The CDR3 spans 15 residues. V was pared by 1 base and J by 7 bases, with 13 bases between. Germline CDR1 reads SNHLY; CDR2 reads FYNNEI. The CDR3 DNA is TGTGCCAGCAGTGAAGGGGGAGGATATGGTGAAAAACTGTTTTTT. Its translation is CASSEGGGYGEKLFF.

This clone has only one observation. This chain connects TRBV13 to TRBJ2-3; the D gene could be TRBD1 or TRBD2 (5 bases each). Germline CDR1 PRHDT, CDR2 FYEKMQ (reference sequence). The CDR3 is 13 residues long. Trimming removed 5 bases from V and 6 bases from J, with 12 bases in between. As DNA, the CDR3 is TGTGCCAGCAGCCCAGGGACCGAGGATACGCAGTATTTT. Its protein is CASSPGTEDTQYF.

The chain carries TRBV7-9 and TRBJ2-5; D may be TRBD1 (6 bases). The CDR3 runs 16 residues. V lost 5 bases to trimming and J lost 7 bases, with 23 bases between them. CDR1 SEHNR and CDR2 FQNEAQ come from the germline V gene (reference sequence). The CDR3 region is CASSPILDAGVRTQYF. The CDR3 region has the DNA TGTGCCAGCAGCCCGATCCTCGACGCAGGGGTTAGGACCCAGTACTTC.

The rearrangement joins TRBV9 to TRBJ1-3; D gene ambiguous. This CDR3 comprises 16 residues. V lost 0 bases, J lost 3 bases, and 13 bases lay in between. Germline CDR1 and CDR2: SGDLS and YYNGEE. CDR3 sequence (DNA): TGTGCCAGCAGCGTAGCTGATCGGTTAGGTGGAAACACCATATATTTT. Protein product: CASSVADRLGGNTIYF.

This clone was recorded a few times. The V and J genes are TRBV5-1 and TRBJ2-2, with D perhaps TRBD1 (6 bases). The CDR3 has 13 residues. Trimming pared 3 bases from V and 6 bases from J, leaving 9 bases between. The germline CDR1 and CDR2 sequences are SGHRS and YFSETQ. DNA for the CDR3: TGCGCCAGCAGCTCGGACAGTCCCGGGGAGCTGTTTTTT. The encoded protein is CASSSDSPGELFF.

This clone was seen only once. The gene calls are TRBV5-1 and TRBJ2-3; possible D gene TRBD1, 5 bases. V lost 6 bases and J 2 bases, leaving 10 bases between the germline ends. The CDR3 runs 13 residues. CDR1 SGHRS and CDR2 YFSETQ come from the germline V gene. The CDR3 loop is CASNPTATDTQYF. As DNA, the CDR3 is TGCGCCAGCAACCCGACAGCCACAGATACGCAGTATTTT. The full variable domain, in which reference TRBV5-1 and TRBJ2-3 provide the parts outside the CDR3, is KAGVTQTPRYLIKTRGQQVTLSCSPISGHRSVSWYQQTPGQGLQFLFEYFSETQRNKGNFPGRFSGRQFSNSRSEMNVSTLELGDSALYLCASNPTATDTQYFGPGTRLTVL.

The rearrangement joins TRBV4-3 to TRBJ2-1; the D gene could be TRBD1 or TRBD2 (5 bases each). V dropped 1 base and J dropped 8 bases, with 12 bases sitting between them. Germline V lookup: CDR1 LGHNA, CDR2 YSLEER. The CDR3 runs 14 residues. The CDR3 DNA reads TGCGCCAGCAGCCAAGTGGGGGACGGACATGAGCAGTTCTTC. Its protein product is CASSQVGDGHEQFF.

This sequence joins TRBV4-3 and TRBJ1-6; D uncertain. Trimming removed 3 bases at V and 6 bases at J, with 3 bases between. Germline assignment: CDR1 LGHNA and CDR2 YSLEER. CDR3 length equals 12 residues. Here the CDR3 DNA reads TGCGCCAGCAGCCAGATTAATTCACCCCTCCACTTT. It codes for CASSQINSPLHF.

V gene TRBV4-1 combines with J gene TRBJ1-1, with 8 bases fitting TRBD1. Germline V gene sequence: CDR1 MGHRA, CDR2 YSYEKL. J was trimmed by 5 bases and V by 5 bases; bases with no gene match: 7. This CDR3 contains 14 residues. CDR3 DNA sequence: TGCGCCAGCAGCAACGGACAGGGAGGGACTGAAGCTTTCTTT. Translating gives CASSNGQGGTEAFF.

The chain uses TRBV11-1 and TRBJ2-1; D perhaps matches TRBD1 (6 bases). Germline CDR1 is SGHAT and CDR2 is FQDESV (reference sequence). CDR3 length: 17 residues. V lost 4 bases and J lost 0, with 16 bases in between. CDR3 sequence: CASSSGVLDSSYNEQFF. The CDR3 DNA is TGTGCCAGCAGCTCTGGAGTTTTGGACAGCTCCTACAATGAGCAGTTCTTC.

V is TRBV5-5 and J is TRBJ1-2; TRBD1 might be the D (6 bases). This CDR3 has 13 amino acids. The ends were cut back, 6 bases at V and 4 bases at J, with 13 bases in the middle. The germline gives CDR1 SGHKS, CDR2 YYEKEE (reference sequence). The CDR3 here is CASNRDRGYGYTF. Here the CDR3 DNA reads TGTGCCAGCAACAGGGACCGGGGCTATGGCTACACCTTC.

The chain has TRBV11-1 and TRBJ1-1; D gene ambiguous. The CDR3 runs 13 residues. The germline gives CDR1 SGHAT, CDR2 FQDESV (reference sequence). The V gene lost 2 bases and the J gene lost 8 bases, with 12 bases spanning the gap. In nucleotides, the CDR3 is TGTGCCAGCAGCTTATCCCCAGGACTCGAAGCTTTCTTT. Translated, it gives CASSLSPGLEAFF.

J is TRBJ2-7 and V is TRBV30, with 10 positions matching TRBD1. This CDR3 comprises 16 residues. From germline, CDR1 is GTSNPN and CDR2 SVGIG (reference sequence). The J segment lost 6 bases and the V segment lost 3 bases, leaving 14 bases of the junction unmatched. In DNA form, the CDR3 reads TGTGCCTGGAGACCACCACCGGGACAGGGGTCCGTCGAGCAGTACTTC. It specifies CAWRPPPGQGSVEQYF.

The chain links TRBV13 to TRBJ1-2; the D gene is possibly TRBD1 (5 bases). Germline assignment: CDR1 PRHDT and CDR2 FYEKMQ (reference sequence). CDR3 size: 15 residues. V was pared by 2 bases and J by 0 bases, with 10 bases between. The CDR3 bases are TGTGCCAGCAGCTTAAGGGGAGCCCCTAACTATGGCTACACCTTC. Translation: CASSLRGAPNYGYTF.

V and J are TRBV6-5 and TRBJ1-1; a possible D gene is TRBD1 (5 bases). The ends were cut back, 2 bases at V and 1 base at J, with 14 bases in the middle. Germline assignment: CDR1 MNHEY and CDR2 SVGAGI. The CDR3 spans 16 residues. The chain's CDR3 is CASSYGGRQSNTEAFF. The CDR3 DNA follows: TGTGCCAGCAGTTACGGGGGAAGACAATCGAACACTGAAGCTTTCTTT.

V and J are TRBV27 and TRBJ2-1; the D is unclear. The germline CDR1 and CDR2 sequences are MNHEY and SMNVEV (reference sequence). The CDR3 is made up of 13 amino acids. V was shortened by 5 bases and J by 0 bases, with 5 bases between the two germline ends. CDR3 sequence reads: CASSLSSYNEQFF. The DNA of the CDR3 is TGTGCCAGCAGTCTTAGCTCCTACAATGAGCAGTTCTTC.

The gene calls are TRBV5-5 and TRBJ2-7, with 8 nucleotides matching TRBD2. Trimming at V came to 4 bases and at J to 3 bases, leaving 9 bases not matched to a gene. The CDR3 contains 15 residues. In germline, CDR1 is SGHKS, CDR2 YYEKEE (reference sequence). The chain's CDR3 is CASSLVAGSNYEQYF. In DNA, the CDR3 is TGTGCCAGCAGCCTAGTAGCGGGGTCGAACTACGAGCAGTACTTC.

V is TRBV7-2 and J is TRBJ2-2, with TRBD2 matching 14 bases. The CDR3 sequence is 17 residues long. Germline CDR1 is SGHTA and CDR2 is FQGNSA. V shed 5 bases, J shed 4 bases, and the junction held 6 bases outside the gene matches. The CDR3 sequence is CASSPGGLAGGTGELFF. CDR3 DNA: TGTGCCAGCAGCCCAGGAGGACTAGCGGGGGGCACCGGGGAGCTGTTTTTT.

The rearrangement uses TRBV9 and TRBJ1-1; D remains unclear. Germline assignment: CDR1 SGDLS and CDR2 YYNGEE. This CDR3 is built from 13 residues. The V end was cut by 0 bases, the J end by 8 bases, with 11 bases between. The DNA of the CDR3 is TGTGCCAGCAGCGTAGACGGCGTCCGGGAAGCTTTCTTT. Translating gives CASSVDGVREAFF.

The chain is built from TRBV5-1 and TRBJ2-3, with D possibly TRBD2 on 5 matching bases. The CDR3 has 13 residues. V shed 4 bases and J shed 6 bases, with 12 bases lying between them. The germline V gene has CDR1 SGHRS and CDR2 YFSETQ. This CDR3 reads CASSDGPGDTQYF. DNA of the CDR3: TGCGCCAGCAGCGACGGACCGGGGGATACGCAGTATTTT.

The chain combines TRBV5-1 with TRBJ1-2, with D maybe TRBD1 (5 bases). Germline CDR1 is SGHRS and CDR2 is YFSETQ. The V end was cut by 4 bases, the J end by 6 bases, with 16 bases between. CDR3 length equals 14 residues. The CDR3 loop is CASSVPGAGDGYTF. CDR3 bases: TGCGCCAGCAGCGTACCCGGGGCAGGCGATGGCTACACCTTC.

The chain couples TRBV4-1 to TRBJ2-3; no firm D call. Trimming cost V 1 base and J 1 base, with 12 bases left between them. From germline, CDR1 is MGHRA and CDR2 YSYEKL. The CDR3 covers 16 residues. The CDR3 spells CASSQGVSTGTDTQYF. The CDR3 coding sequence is TGCGCCAGCAGCCAAGGGGTTAGCACTGGCACAGATACGCAGTATTTT.

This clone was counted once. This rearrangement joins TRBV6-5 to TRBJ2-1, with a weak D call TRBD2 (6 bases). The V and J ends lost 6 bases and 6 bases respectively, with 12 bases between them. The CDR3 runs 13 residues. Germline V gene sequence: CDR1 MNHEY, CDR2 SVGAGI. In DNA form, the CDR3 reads TGTGCCAGCAGGCATACTAGCTCCAATGAGCAGTTCTTC. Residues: CASRHTSSNEQFF.

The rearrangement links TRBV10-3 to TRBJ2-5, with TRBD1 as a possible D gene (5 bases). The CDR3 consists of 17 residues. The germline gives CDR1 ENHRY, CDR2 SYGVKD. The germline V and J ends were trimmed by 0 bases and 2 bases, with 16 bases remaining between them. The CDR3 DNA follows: TGTGCCATCAGTGAGTCTATGTCCAGGGTCGGGCAAGAGACCCAGTACTTC. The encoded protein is CAISESMSRVGQETQYF.

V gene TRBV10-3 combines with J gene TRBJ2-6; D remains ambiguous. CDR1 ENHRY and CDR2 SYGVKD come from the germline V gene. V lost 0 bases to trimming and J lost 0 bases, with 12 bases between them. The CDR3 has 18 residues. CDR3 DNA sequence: TGTGCCATCAGTGAGTCGAGGCCAATGAACTCTGGGGCCAACGTCCTGACTTTC. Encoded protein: CAISESRPMNSGANVLTF.